This T cell receptor beta chain is from a study of shared clonotypes between healthy human individuals (dated by TCRdb to 2018 to 2020). For the wider study: A few men and a couple of women, aged 18 to 49 years, made up the cohort. To increase sequencing depth and limit assay-specific biases, TCR repertoire library preparation and sequencing were carried out by different laboratories using diverse techniques. Per donor, leukapheresis produced somewhere between about 0.8 and 9.5 billion PBMCs. For each donor, CD4 naive and CD4 memory were each given three plates, CD8 naive was given two plates, and CD8 memory was given one plate. To estimate repertoire size and how much clonotypes are shared between individuals, the study performed deep sequencing of blood TCR repertoires from roughly five healthy adults.

For the CD8 naive samples, CD45RO-negative cells were positively selected for CCR7, yielding a CD45RA+CCR7+ population from which TemRA cells were excluded. Donors were healthy HIV-negative adults with no recently reported acute infections or vaccinations. Every donor was a Caucasian adult living in Nashville, Tennessee, USA. After blood collection by leukapheresis, PBMCs were isolated using Ficoll-Histopaque density gradient centrifugation and then cryopreserved in the vapor phase of liquid nitrogen. Analytical flow cytometry was used to check the purity and quantity of every magnetically sorted T cell population. Each sorted fraction had its genomic DNA isolated and then quantified by UV absorbance on a Nanodrop 2000c. General study outcomes and caveats: Based on pairwise subsampling, the degree of clonotype sharing among donors was expected to be affected by sequencing depth. Estimated clonotype richness was generally larger for naive than for memory subsets. When a handful of donors were compared, the shared fraction of clonotypes was about 5% for naive CD4, more than 3% for naive CD8, 2.3% for memory CD4, and 0.4% for memory CD8. Only blood was sampled, and tissue TCR repertoires likely differ from those in blood. Because the study included only a small number of donors, the genetic and exposure-history diversity represented was limited. Rarefaction of sorted-subset datasets indicated incomplete sequencing despite the large sequencing depth. Clonotypes shared by all four sorted-subset donors showed higher generation probabilities than non-shared clonotypes.

About this clone: The antigen it binds to is not known. No base-level quality is on record; no much larger clone is a single base apart.

Including the terminal cysteine and phenylalanine, the CDR3 comprises 15 residues. The entry retains the CDR3 DNA only, 45 bases that are in frame from base 1. From a lookup of the germline V gene (reference sequence), CDR1 and CDR2 are SSHAT and FNYEAQ. V is pared back by 3 bases and J by 5 bases, with 14 bases lying between the germline termini. Using the deep immunoSEQ assay, multiplex PCR amplified TCR CDR3 regions from genomic DNA. Genomic DNA extracted from each cell subset was distributed evenly over all wells of several immunoSEQ 96-well plates, and each plate served as one replicate. For sorted subsets, each replicate PCR was loaded with about 200 ng genomic DNA, equivalent to approximately 27,000 T cell genomes. Purified libraries were measured with a Qubit 3.0 fluorometer, size-checked on a Bioanalyzer 2100, and measured again with the KAPA Library Quantification kit. Every immunoSEQ 96-well plate was sequenced on a dedicated single-read 150-cycle Illumina NextSeq 550 flow cell. Turning to the authors' computational methods: Because the immunoSEQ output included only junctional sequences and no quality scores, the filtering could not be the same as the filtering used for full-length reads. To assign V/J genes and CDR3, sequences were annotated using PyIR, a Python wrapper for IgBLAST v1.9, with IMGT germline references. Any read was removed if the V/J assignment was weak (E-value above 1e-6), the CDR3 was missing, or the read contained stop codons, out-of-frame junctions, or ambiguous translated residues. V3J clonotypes were defined as sequences sharing the same inferred V gene, J gene, and CDR3 amino acid sequence. Percentage overlap between repertoires was calculated by dividing the number of shared unique clonotypes by the size of the smaller repertoire. Three approaches were used to assess repertoire richness: RTK rarefaction, the Chao1 estimator, and Recon v2.1 estimates of unobserved clonotypes. For all TCRbeta clonotypes obtained by the gDNA method from several donors, generation probabilities were computed with OLGA. TCRdb took over this immuneACCESS table, retaining in-frame rearrangements with V and J assigned. Such tables are incomplete; in checked studies, under half of the missing clones stem from an unresolved V gene, and the remainder is unexplained. V and J calls and clone size are as listed in that table; D and trimming were resolved from the DNA. The sample includes approximately 2,000,000 clones, with roughly 95% observed a single time. Together, the top ten hold roughly 1.7% of the sample.

Sequencing was done on a sample of naive CD8+ T cells from PBMCs. The cell subset or site tag for this specimen amounts to: CD45RA+CCR7+. The chain is made from TRBV7-7 and TRBJ1-5, and TRBD1 may be the D gene, going by 5 matching bases. The receptor was isolated from a man between 18 and 35 years old in good health. Some clones in this sample may be carry-over from other donors' samples. The CDR3 sequence is CASSLGPGPHQPQHF. The DNA sequence is given as TGTGCCAGCAGCTTGGGACCGGGCCCTCATCAGCCCCAGCATTTT.